The rows below give T cell receptor beta chains drawn from one sample of a study of T cell changes during pregnancy in multiple sclerosis. Repertoires were generated with immunoSEQ multiplex PCR, while TCRdb's copy carries only in-frame clones and drops some. The sample consists of about 80,000 clones, around 94% of them appearing once. This specimen consisted of CD4+ T cells from peripheral blood mononuclear cells, obtained before pregnancy. The receptors here all came from a female donor with multiple sclerosis, enrolled in a pregnancy study. The CDR3 runs from the conserved cysteine through the conserved F or W. Each record gives: J gene, V gene, CDR3 protein.

>TRBJ1-1|TRBV6-5
CASSQGPGRGEAFF
>TRBJ2-1|TRBV6-5
CASSRGGEPRNEQFF
>TRBJ2-7|TRBV10-2
CASGKKRGEPYEQYF
>TRBJ1-2|TRBV7-8
CASSEGPGGGYTF
>TRBJ2-3|TRBV7-3
CASRLAGATDTQYF
>TRBJ2-7|TRBV5-1
CASSMGPTTSGAIYEQYF
>TRBJ2-7|TRBV6-5
CASSPQRGPSYEQYF
>TRBJ2-3|TRBV5-1
CASSPSSRDTQYF
>TRBJ2-7|TRBV25-1
CASSFFYEQYF
>TRBJ2-7|TRBV25-1
CASSEDSTYEQYF